The clone carrying this T cell receptor beta chain has at least ten counts. Its specificity is unknown. This record comes from a study of blood T cells in healthy people across ages. Overall study findings and caveats: Greater diversity and more naive CD4+ cells were seen in long-lived donors than in aged donors. Per million T cells, TCR beta diversity dropped about linearly as age rose.

A minimum of 6 micrograms of total RNA was extracted per sample. PCR was performed a second time for about 7 to 11 cycles using a sample-barcoded 5' primer and a J-beta primer mix. TCRdb fed the 5' RACE reads into MiXCR, producing one record per CDR3 protein. The sample lists 590,000 or so distinct CDR3 sequences; about 30% were seen once. The sequence was collected from an elderly woman in good health. Sequencing was done on a sample of blood.

The CDR3, as DNA: TGTGCCAGCAGCCAAGGATGGGGGGACACTGAAGCTTTCTTT. This encodes CASSQGWGDTEAFF. V gene TRBV4-2 combines with J gene TRBJ1-1; D possibly corresponds to TRBD1 (5 bases). Per germline, CDR1 LGHNA and CDR2 YNFKEQ. The V gene lost 1 base and the J gene lost 3 bases, with 9 bases spanning the gap. This CDR3 comprises 14 residues.